The sequence of this T cell receptor (beta chain) was determined in a study of T-cell memory formation after mild COVID-19. Study findings and constraints: Later expanders leaned CD4+, whereas clones that contracted between day 15 and 85 were balanced CD4/CD8. Second-wave clones that peaked on day 37 lacked confirmed SARS-CoV-2 specificity.

A few counts support this clonotype. Its antigen is as yet unknown. The CDR3 spans 19 residues. The junction had 12 bases not matched to a gene; V was cut back by 0 bases and J by 6 bases. CDR1 is SGHRS, CDR2 YFSETQ, per germline. Researchers used 5'RACE with constant-segment primers to make TCR alpha and TCR beta cDNA libraries that carry sample barcodes and UMIs. TCRdb re-analysed the 5' RACE reads in MiXCR, keeping a single row per CDR3 protein. The table shows about 140,000 distinct CDR3 sequences, with 6% occurring only once. Specimen: PBMCs or a T cell subset sorted from them (not recorded which). The receptor comes from an adult woman who had mild COVID-19 (a few samples of this study predate the infection). Cell type and time point are not known. This chain connects TRBV5-1 to TRBJ2-1, with TRBD2 matching 13 bases. For the CDR3, the DNA is TGCGCCAGCAGCTTGGCCTTGACTAGCGGGGGGATTGAGGGCAATGAGCAGTTCTTC. Encoded protein: CASSLALTSGGIEGNEQFF.